Sequencing of this T cell receptor (beta chain) was carried out in a study of blood T cells in healthy people across ages. At the level of the study: Every two T cells gave about one barcoded beta molecule via template switching.

Ranging in age from about 6 to 95, the donors were healthy Caucasian individuals from Russia. CDR1 is SQVTM and CDR2 is ANQGSEA in the germline V gene. V trimming: 5 bases; J trimming: 3 bases; junction bases outside the gene matches: 7. There are 14 residues in the CDR3. This clonotype has more than one count but fewer than ten. Its specificity is unknown. Study-level findings and limits: The study found more naive CD4+ cells and higher diversity in long-lived than aged donors.

Through a sample-barcoded 5' primer and a J-beta primer mix, a second PCR was run for roughly 6 to 12 cycles. All samples yielded 2.5 million or more CDR3-containing paired-end reads. TCRdb reprocessed the 5' RACE reads with MiXCR, giving one entry per CDR3 protein. This sample has about 900,000 distinct CDR3 sequences, with 48% found just once. The sequenced material came from blood. This receptor was identified in a young man in good health. The chain combines TRBV29-1 with TRBJ2-7; 10 bases are a match to TRBD2. The CDR3 DNA sequence: TGCAGCGTTAAAACTAGCGGGGCGAACTACGAGCAGTACTTC. Translated, it gives CSVKTSGANYEQYF.